The subject of this entry is one T cell receptor beta chain. Its specificity is not known. The sample originates from a study of shared clonotypes between healthy human individuals. Whole-study results and caveats: Clonotypes that were shared across a few donors made up about 5.1% of naive CD4 clonotypes.

The germline V gene encodes CDR1 SGHNT and CDR2 YYREEE (reference sequence). CDR3 length: 12 amino acids. Trimming took off 4 bases at V and 2 bases at J, with 3 bases between the two ends. Cells designated naive CD8 were CD45RO-negative and were positively selected for CCR7, with terminally differentiated effector memory CD45RA+ cells excluded. The repertoire was sequenced with immunoSEQ multiplex PCR; TCRdb's copy has only in-frame clones and lacks some. The sample contains under 700,000 clones, roughly 95% of which appear only once. Sequencing input: naive CD8+ T cells sorted from blood. The chain is built from TRBV5-4 and TRBJ2-2; D unresolved. The TCR was taken from a woman in her 30s in good health. The CDR3 region is CASSENTGELFF. CDR3 coding DNA: TGTGCCAGCAGCGAAAACACCGGGGAGCTGTTTTTT. Using reference TRBV5-4 and TRBJ2-2 for the parts outside the CDR3, the full variable domain is ETGVTQSPTHLIKTRGQQVTLRCSSQSGHNTVSWYQQALGQGPQFIFQYYREEENGRGNFPPRFSGLQFPNYSSELNVNALELDDSALYLCASSENTGELFFGEGSRLTVL.